The TCR beta chain under discussion was sequenced for a study of T cells after posttransplantation cyclophosphamide. CDR3 length: 15 residues. Trimming cost V 8 bases and J 5 bases, with 21 bases left between them. CDR1 is SNHLY and CDR2 is FYNNEI in the germline V gene. Busulfan-fludarabine conditioning, marrow transplant, and cyclophosphamide on days +3 and +4 were administered. Study outcomes and limitations: TRB clonality was highly associated with recipient CMV seropositivity and reactivation. Later blood repertoires were often dominated by clones from the donor CD8+ memory compartment.

This clone was picked up a small number of times. Its specificity is unknown. Clones were read by immunoSEQ multiplex PCR, and TCRdb kept only the in-frame ones, dropping some. The repertoire consists of around 6,800 clones, none detected only once. The chain is built from TRBV2 and TRBJ2-5, with D perhaps matching TRBD2 (6 bases). Here the sequenced sample was PBMCs, taken after an allogeneic stem cell transplant with post-transplant cyclophosphamide. The source is a young adult male patient who received an allogeneic stem cell transplant from an unrelated donor, was CMV-positive, and had acute and chronic GVHD. The graft donor may be the source of some T cells. The CDR3 DNA reads as TGTGCCAGCGGAGGGTCTGCGGGTGGAAGTGAGACCCAGTACTTC. The encoded protein is CASGGSAGGSETQYF.